A selection of T cell receptor beta chains follows, all from one sample in a study of identical twins. One entry per CDR3 protein results from TCRdb running MiXCR on the 5' RACE reads. The table includes 200,000 or so distinct CDR3 sequences, around 8% detected once. These data were likewise used in another study, on yellow fever vaccine responses in identical twins.

Input material: memory (CD45RO+) T cells sorted from blood. All receptors derive from a woman between 18 and 29 years old in good health. CDR3s include the opening cysteine and the closing phenylalanine or tryptophan. The order of the fields is CDR3 protein, CDR3 DNA, V gene, D gene, clone size, J gene. The D gene is left open where the match is weak. A row's size may be missing; if present it is once, few, many or a size class.

CDR3: CAIRETEADSYEQYF
DNA: TGTGCCATCAGAGAGACTGAAGCCGACTCCTACGAGCAGTACTTC
V: TRBV10-3
D: .
size: few
J: TRBJ2-7

CDR3: CASSDGTVKNQPQHF
DNA: TGTGCCAGCAGTGACGGGACAGTGAAGAATCAGCCCCAGCATTTT
V: TRBV2
D: TRBD1
size: few
J: TRBJ1-5

CDR3: CSATVNQGGGSYEQYF
DNA: TGCAGTGCCACCGTTAACCAGGGTGGTGGATCCTACGAGCAGTACTTC
V: TRBV20-1
D: .
size: few
J: TRBJ2-7

CDR3: CASSLYRLGSYEQYF
DNA: TGTGCCAGCAGTTTGTACAGGTTGGGGTCCTACGAGCAGTACTTC
V: TRBV12-3/TRBV12-4
D: .
size: many
J: TRBJ2-7

CDR3: CASSLAPIGGLGDTQYF
DNA: TGTGCCAGCAGCTTAGCACCTATAGGAGGGCTGGGAGATACGCAGTATTTT
V: TRBV7-2
D: .
size: many
J: TRBJ2-3

CDR3: CASSDIEGLAGRETQYF
DNA: TGCGCCAGCAGTGACATAGAGGGACTAGCGGGCAGAGAGACCCAGTACTTC
V: TRBV10-2
D: TRBD2
size: few
J: TRBJ2-5

CDR3: CASSDFWGGEDTGELFF
DNA: TGTGCCAGCAGTGACTTCTGGGGGGGAGAGGACACCGGGGAGCTGTTTTTT
V: TRBV25-1
D: TRBD2
size: .
J: TRBJ2-2

CDR3: CSASGQQGIPYEQYF
DNA: TGCAGTGCTAGCGGACAGCAAGGTATCCCTTACGAGCAGTACTTC
V: TRBV20-1
D: .
size: .
J: TRBJ2-7

CDR3: CASSLQGSGRGNEQFF
DNA: TGTGCCAGCAGTTTGCAGGGTAGCGGGAGAGGAAATGAGCAGTTCTTC
V: TRBV27
D: TRBD2
size: many
J: TRBJ2-1

CDR3: CASSPYGENSPLHF
DNA: TGTGCCAGCAGCCCTTACGGGGAGAATTCACCCCTCCACTTT
V: TRBV3-1
D: .
size: .
J: TRBJ1-6

CDR3: CASIKQRGNNEQFF
DNA: TGTGCCAGCATAAAACAGCGGGGCAACAATGAGCAGTTCTTC
V: TRBV2
D: TRBD2
size: many
J: TRBJ2-1

CDR3: CASSLVGLAGVEQFF
DNA: TGCGCCAGCAGCTTGGTGGGACTAGCGGGGGTAGAGCAGTTCTTC
V: TRBV5-1
D: TRBD2
size: .
J: TRBJ2-1

CDR3: CASIPRDRATNEQFF
DNA: TGTGCCAGCATACCCCGGGACAGGGCGACTAATGAGCAGTTCTTC
V: TRBV28
D: TRBD1
size: .
J: TRBJ2-1

CDR3: CSARYPRGTGELFF
DNA: TGCAGTGCTAGATACCCGCGAGGGACCGGGGAGCTGTTTTTT
V: TRBV20-1
D: .
size: many
J: TRBJ2-2

CDR3: CASSPGIPNEQFF
DNA: TGTGCCAGCAGCCCAGGGATCCCCAATGAGCAGTTCTTC
V: TRBV11-2
D: .
size: many
J: TRBJ2-1

CDR3: CASSLFGGGRLNEQFF
DNA: TGTGCCAGCAGCCTCTTTGGGGGAGGGCGTTTAAATGAGCAGTTCTTC
V: TRBV5-5
D: TRBD2
size: few
J: TRBJ2-1

CDR3: CASSMNQGLREQYF
DNA: TGTGCCAGTAGTATGAACCAGGGATTGAGGGAGCAGTACTTC
V: TRBV19
D: .
size: .
J: TRBJ2-7

CDR3: CASSQDTWKLFF
DNA: TGTGCCAGCAGCCAAGATACGTGGAAACTGTTTTTT
V: TRBV3-1
D: .
size: few
J: TRBJ1-4

CDR3: CSARDRISNQPQHF
DNA: TGCAGTGCTAGAGATCGCATTAGCAATCAGCCCCAGCATTTT
V: TRBV20-1
D: .
size: few
J: TRBJ1-5

CDR3: CSARDSRTVYNEQFF
DNA: TGCAGTGCTAGAGATTCGAGGACGGTCTACAATGAGCAGTTCTTC
V: TRBV20-1
D: .
size: .
J: TRBJ2-1

CDR3: CASSQDLGAYEQYF
DNA: TGTGCCAGCAGCCAAGATCTAGGGGCCTACGAGCAGTACTTC
V: TRBV4-2
D: .
size: .
J: TRBJ2-7

CDR3: CASSQHLAGIQYF
DNA: TGTGCCAGCAGTCAACACCTGGCGGGTATCCAGTACTTC
V: TRBV28
D: .
size: few
J: TRBJ2-5

CDR3: CASSSRDRVTGANVLTF
DNA: TGTGCCAGCAGCTCCCGGGACAGGGTAACCGGGGCCAACGTCCTGACTTTC
V: TRBV14
D: TRBD1
size: .
J: TRBJ2-6

CDR3: CASSQLRGQGGYEQYF
DNA: TGTGCCAGCAGCCAACTGCGAGGACAGGGAGGCTACGAGCAGTACTTC
V: TRBV14
D: TRBD1
size: many
J: TRBJ2-7

CDR3: CASSLLFGTGPYNEQFF
DNA: TGTGCCAGCAGTCTACTATTCGGGACAGGGCCCTACAATGAGCAGTTCTTC
V: TRBV27
D: TRBD1
size: few
J: TRBJ2-1

CDR3: CASSVGTRGVGETQYF
DNA: TGTGCCAGCAGCGTTGGGACCCGGGGGGTTGGGGAGACCCAGTACTTC
V: TRBV11-2
D: TRBD2
size: many
J: TRBJ2-5

CDR3: CASSLGTSFLTNDEQFF
DNA: TGTGCCAGCAGCCTCGGGACTAGCTTCCTAACAAACGATGAGCAGTTCTTC
V: TRBV4-2
D: TRBD2
size: many
J: TRBJ2-1

CDR3: CASSVDRGQGNTIYF
DNA: TGTGCCAGCAGCGTCGACAGGGGTCAAGGAAACACCATATATTTT
V: TRBV9
D: TRBD1
size: few
J: TRBJ1-3

CDR3: CASSQAFGDEQYF
DNA: TGTGCCAGCAGCCAAGCCTTCGGGGACGAGCAGTACTTC
V: TRBV4-2
D: .
size: many
J: TRBJ2-7

CDR3: CAIEGQGSTDTQYF
DNA: TGTGCCATAGAAGGACAGGGATCAACAGATACGCAGTATTTT
V: TRBV10-3
D: TRBD1
size: .
J: TRBJ2-3

CDR3: CASSVDNYRGTEAFF
DNA: TGTGCCAGCAGCGTAGATAACTATCGGGGCACTGAAGCTTTCTTT
V: TRBV9
D: .
size: many
J: TRBJ1-1

CDR3: CAISEVPHRAYNEQFF
DNA: TGTGCCATCAGTGAGGTCCCCCACCGCGCCTACAATGAGCAGTTCTTC
V: TRBV10-3
D: .
size: .
J: TRBJ2-1

CDR3: CASSSGTFSYEQYF
DNA: TGTGCCAGCAGCTCCGGGACATTTTCCTACGAGCAGTACTTC
V: TRBV5-6
D: .
size: .
J: TRBJ2-7

CDR3: CATSGARRSYNEQFF
DNA: TGTGCCACCAGCGGGGCAAGGAGGTCCTACAATGAGCAGTTCTTC
V: TRBV15
D: .
size: few
J: TRBJ2-1

CDR3: CASKRNEKLFF
DNA: TGTGCCAGCAAGCGGAACGAAAAACTGTTTTTT
V: TRBV27
D: .
size: many
J: TRBJ1-4

CDR3: CSARPGQGTSPLHF
DNA: TGCAGTGCTAGACCGGGACAGGGAACGTCGCCCCTCCACTTT
V: TRBV20-1
D: TRBD1
size: few
J: TRBJ1-6

CDR3: CASSQGTSGGTYYEQYF
DNA: TGTGCCAGCAGCCAAGGGACTAGCGGGGGTACTTACTACGAGCAGTACTTC
V: TRBV3-1
D: TRBD2
size: .
J: TRBJ2-7

CDR3: CASSGGGQPQHF
DNA: TGTGCCAGCAGTGGAGGGGGGCAGCCCCAGCATTTT
V: TRBV2
D: .
size: .
J: TRBJ1-5

CDR3: CASSYSWASTDTQYF
DNA: TGTGCCAGCAGTTACAGCTGGGCCAGCACAGATACGCAGTATTTT
V: TRBV6-5
D: .
size: .
J: TRBJ2-3

CDR3: CASSLSGAGAFF
DNA: TGTGCCAGCAGCTTATCTGGGGCTGGCGCTTTCTTT
V: TRBV7-9
D: .
size: many
J: TRBJ1-1

CDR3: CASRLRESQETQYF
DNA: TGTGCCAGCAGGCTCAGGGAGTCCCAAGAGACCCAGTACTTC
V: TRBV12-3/TRBV12-4
D: .
size: many
J: TRBJ2-5

CDR3: CSARSEKNTGELFF
DNA: TGCAGTGCTAGGTCGGAAAAAAACACCGGGGAGCTGTTTTTT
V: TRBV20-1
D: .
size: few
J: TRBJ2-2

CDR3: CASSQDLSEQYF
DNA: TGTGCCAGCAGCCAAGATCTCTCCGAGCAGTACTTC
V: TRBV4-2
D: .
size: many
J: TRBJ2-7

CDR3: CASGRQGKEGEQYF
DNA: TGCGCCAGCGGCCGACAGGGAAAAGAAGGCGAGCAGTACTTC
V: TRBV10-1
D: TRBD1
size: .
J: TRBJ2-7

CDR3: CASRGPGGTYSPLHF
DNA: TGTGCCAGCAGGGGACCAGGGGGAACTTATTCACCCCTCCACTTT
V: TRBV6-1
D: TRBD1
size: many
J: TRBJ1-6

CDR3: CASSQGSLSTETQYF
DNA: TGTGCCAGCAGCCAGGGGAGTCTATCGACAGAGACCCAGTACTTC
V: TRBV6-1
D: .
size: few
J: TRBJ2-5

CDR3: CASSLAGGNEQYF
DNA: TGCGCCAGCAGCTTGGCCGGCGGGAACGAGCAGTACTTC
V: TRBV5-1
D: .
size: .
J: TRBJ2-7

CDR3: CASSQDRTDSGANVLTF
DNA: TGTGCCAGCAGCCAAGATCGGACAGACTCTGGGGCCAACGTCCTGACTTTC
V: TRBV4-2
D: .
size: .
J: TRBJ2-6

CDR3: CASSLQGNQPQHF
DNA: TGTGCCAGCAGTTTACAGGGGAATCAGCCCCAGCATTTT
V: TRBV27
D: .
size: many
J: TRBJ1-5

CDR3: CASSLQLLTGELFF
DNA: TGTGCCAGCAGCCTCCAGCTGCTCACCGGGGAGCTGTTTTTT
V: TRBV5-5
D: .
size: .
J: TRBJ2-2

CDR3: CASSISASSYEQYF
DNA: TGTGCCAGCAGCATAAGCGCAAGCTCCTACGAGCAGTACTTC
V: TRBV21-1
D: .
size: few
J: TRBJ2-7

CDR3: CASSFTGTPLHF
DNA: TGTGCCAGCAGTTTCACGGGGACACCCCTCCACTTT
V: TRBV27
D: .
size: .
J: TRBJ1-6

CDR3: CASSPPQGVNIQYF
DNA: TGTGCCAGCTCACCACCCCAGGGGGTCAACATTCAGTACTTC
V: TRBV18
D: TRBD1
size: few
J: TRBJ2-4

CDR3: CSVAPRRYPLGEQYF
DNA: TGCAGCGTCGCCCCTAGACGGTACCCCTTAGGCGAGCAGTACTTC
V: TRBV29-1
D: .
size: .
J: TRBJ2-7

CDR3: CSLKQGIRDNEQFF
DNA: TGCAGTCTAAAACAGGGGATTCGAGACAATGAGCAGTTCTTC
V: TRBV20-1
D: TRBD1
size: .
J: TRBJ2-1

CDR3: CASSLEVGANVLTF
DNA: TGCGCCAGCAGCTTGGAAGTAGGGGCCAACGTCCTGACTTTC
V: TRBV5-1
D: .
size: .
J: TRBJ2-6